This T cell receptor (beta chain) was obtained from a study of blood T cell repertoires in COVID-19. Trimming took 5 bases from V and 10 from J; bases not matched to a gene: 8. The CDR3 extends over 14 amino acids. Germline CDR1 reads LNHDA; CDR2 reads SQIVND (reference sequence). Sequencing was performed with immunoSEQ multiplex PCR; in TCRdb, only in-frame clones are kept and a portion is missing. The sample has approximately 210,000 clones; 82% are singletons. The receptor was isolated from a woman aged 40-49 years with acute or convalescent COVID-19. The chain uses TRBV19 and TRBJ1-6; 7 positions match TRBD1. The specimen was peripheral blood. CDR3 DNA: TGTGCCAGTAGTTTGGGACAGAACCCCTCACCCCTCCACTTT. Translation: CASSLGQNPSPLHF.